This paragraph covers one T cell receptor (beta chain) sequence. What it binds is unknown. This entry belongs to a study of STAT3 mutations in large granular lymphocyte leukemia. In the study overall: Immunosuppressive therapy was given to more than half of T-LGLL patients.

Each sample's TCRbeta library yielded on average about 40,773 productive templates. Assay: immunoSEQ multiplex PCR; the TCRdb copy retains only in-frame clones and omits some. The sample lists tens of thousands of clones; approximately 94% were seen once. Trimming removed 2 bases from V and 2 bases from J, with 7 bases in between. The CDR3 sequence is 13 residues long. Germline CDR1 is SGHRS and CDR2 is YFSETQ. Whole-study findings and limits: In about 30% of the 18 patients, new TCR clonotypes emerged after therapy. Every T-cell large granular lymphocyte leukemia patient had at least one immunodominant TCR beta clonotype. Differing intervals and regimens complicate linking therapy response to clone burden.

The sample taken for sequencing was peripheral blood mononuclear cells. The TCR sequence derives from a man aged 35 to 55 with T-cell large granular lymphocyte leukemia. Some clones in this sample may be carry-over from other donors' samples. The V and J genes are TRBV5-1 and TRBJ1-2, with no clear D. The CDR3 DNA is TGCGCCAGCAGCTTCACGGGGAACTATGGCTACACCTTC. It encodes CASSFTGNYGYTF.